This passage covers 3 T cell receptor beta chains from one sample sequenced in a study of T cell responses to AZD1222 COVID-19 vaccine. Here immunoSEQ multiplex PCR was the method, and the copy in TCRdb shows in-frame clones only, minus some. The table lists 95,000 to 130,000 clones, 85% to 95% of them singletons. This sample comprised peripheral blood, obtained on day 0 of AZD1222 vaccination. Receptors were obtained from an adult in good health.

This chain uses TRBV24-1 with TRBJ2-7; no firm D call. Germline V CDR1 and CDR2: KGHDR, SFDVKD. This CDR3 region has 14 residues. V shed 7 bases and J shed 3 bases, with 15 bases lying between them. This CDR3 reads CATRATQLFYEQYF. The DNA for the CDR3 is TGTGCCACCAGGGCGACCCAACTATTCTACGAGCAGTACTTC.

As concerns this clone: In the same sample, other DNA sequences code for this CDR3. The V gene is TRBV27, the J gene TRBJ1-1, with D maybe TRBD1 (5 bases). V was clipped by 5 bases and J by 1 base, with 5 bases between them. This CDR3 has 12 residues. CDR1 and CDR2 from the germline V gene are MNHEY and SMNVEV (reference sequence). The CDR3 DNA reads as TGTGCCAGCAGTACAGGGAACACTGAAGCTTTCTTT. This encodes CASSTGNTEAFF.

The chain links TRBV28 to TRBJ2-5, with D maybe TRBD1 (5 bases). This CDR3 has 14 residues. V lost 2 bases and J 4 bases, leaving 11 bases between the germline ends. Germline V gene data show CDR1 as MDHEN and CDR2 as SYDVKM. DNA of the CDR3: TGTGCCAGCAGTTTACGTCAGGGAAGAGAGACCCAGTACTTC. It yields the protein CASSLRQGRETQYF.